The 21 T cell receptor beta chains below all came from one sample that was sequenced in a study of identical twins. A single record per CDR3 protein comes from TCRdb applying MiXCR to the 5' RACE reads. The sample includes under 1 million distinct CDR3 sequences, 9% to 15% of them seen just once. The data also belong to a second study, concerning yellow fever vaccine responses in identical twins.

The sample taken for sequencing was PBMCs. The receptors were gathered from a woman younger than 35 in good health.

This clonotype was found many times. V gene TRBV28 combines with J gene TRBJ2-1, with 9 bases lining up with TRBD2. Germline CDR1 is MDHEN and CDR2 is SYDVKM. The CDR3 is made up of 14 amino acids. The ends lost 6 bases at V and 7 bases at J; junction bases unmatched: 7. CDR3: CASSPTSGPNEQFF. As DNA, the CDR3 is TGTGCCAGCAGCCCTACTAGCGGGCCTAATGAGCAGTTCTTC.

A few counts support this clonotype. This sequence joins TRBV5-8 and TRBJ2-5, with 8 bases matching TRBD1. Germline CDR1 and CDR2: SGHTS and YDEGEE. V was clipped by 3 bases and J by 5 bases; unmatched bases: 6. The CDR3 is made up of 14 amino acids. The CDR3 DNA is TGTGCCAGCAGCTATGGACAGGGTTTGGAGACCCAGTACTTC. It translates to CASSYGQGLETQYF.

CDR3 sequence (DNA): TGTGCCAGCAGCTTAGCTCGGGGTACGGAACAAGAGACCCAGTACTTC. Amino acids: CASSLARGTEQETQYF. This rearrangement joins TRBV7-9 to TRBJ2-5; a weak D match, TRBD2 (5 bases). The germline V and J ends were trimmed by 0 bases and 2 bases, with 13 bases remaining between them. The CDR3 is made up of 16 amino acids. Germline V CDR1 and CDR2: SEHNR, FQNEAQ (reference sequence). The full variable domain, with the rest looked up from reference TRBV7-9 and TRBJ2-5, is DTGVSQNPRHKITKRGQNVTFRCDPISEHNRLYWYRQTLGQGPEFLTYFQNEAQLEKSRLLSDRFSAERPKGSFSTLEIQRTEQGDSAMYLCASSLARGTEQETQYFGPGTRLLVL.

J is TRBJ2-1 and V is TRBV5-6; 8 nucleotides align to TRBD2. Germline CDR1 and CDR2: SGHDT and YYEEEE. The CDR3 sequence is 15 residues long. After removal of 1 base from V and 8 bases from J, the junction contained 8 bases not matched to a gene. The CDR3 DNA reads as TGTGCCAGCAGCTTGAGCGGGAGCGAGGTTCATGAGCAGTTCTTC. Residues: CASSLSGSEVHEQFF.

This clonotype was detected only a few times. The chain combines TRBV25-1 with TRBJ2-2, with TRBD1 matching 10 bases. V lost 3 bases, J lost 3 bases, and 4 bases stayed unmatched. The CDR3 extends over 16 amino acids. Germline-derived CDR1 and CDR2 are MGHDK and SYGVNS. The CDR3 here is CASSEMTGGDTGELFF. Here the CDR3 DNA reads TGTGCCAGCAGTGAGATGACAGGGGGCGACACCGGGGAGCTGTTTTTT. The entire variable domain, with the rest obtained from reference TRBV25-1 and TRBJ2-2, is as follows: EADIYQTPRYLVIGTGKKITLECSQTMGHDKMYWYQQDPGMELHLIHYSYGVNSTEKGDLSSESTVSRIRTEHFPLTLESARPSHTSQYLCASSEMTGGDTGELFFGEGSRLTVL.

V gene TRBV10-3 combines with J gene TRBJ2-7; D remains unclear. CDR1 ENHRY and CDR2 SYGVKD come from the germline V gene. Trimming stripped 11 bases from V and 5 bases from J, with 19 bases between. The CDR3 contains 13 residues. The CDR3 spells CAATPGGRNEQYF. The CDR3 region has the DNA TGTGCCGCGACCCCCGGTGGGCGGAACGAGCAGTACTTC.

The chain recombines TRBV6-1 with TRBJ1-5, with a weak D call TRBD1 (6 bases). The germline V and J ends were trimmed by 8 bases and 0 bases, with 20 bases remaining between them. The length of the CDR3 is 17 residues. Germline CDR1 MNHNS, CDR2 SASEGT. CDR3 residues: CASSYPSGAYSNQPQHF. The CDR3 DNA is TGTGCCAGCTCCTATCCCTCGGGGGCGTATAGCAATCAGCCCCAGCATTTT.

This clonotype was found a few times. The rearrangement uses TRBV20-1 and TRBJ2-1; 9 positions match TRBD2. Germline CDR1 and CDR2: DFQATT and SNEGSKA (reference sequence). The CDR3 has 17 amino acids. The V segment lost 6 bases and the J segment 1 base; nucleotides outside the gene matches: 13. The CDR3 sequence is CSAGGTAGGQSYNEQFF. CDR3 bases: TGCAGTGCGGGAGGGACAGCGGGGGGACAATCCTACAATGAGCAGTTCTTC.

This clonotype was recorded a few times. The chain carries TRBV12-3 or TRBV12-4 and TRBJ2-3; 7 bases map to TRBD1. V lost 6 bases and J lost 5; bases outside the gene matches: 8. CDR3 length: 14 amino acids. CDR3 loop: CASSVPGGGDTQYF. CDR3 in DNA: TGTGCCAGCAGCGTCCCAGGGGGTGGAGATACGCAGTATTTT.

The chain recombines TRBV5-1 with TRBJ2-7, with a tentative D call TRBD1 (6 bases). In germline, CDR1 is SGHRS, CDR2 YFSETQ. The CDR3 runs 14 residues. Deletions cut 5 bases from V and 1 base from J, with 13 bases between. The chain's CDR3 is CASSHPDRSYEQYF. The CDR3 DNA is TGCGCCAGCAGTCATCCCGACAGGTCCTACGAGCAGTACTTC.

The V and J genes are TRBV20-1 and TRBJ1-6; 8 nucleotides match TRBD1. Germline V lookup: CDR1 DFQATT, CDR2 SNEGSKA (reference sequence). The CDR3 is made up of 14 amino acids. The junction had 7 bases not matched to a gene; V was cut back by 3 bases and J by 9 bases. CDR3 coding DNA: TGCAGTGCTAGTACCGGACAGGGTTTTTCACCCCTCCACTTT. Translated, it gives CSASTGQGFSPLHF.

The CDR3 is CASRPPGTGTDTQYF. The CDR3 DNA sequence: TGTGCCAGCAGGCCCCCAGGGACAGGGACGGATACGCAGTATTTT. This sequence joins TRBV6-1 and TRBJ2-3, with 9 bases matching TRBD1. The germline V gene encodes CDR1 MNHNS and CDR2 SASEGT. J was trimmed by 6 bases and V by 6 bases; bases with no gene match: 10. The length of the CDR3 is 15 residues.

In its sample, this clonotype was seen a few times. The CDR3 nucleotides read TGTGCCAGCAGCTTACTAGCGGGGGCCGTGAACACCGGGGAGCTGTTTTTT. Translated, it gives CASSLLAGAVNTGELFF. The gene calls are TRBV7-2 and TRBJ2-2, with 10 bases aligning to TRBD2. Per the germline V gene, CDR1 is SGHTA and CDR2 is FQGNSA. Unmatched junction bases numbered 4, after V lost 2 bases and J lost 1 base. The CDR3 totals 17 residues.

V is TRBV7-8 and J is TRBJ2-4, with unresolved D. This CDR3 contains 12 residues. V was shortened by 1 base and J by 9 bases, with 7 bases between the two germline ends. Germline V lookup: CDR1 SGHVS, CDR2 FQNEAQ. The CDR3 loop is CASSLERSIQYF. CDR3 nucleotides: TGTGCCAGCAGCTTAGAGAGGAGCATTCAGTACTTC.

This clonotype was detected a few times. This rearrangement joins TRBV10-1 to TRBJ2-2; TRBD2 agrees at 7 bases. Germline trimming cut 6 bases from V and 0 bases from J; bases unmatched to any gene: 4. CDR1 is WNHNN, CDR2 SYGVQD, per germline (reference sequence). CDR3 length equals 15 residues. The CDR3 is CASRNGGANTGELFF. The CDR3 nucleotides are TGCGCCAGCAGGAATGGGGGGGCGAACACCGGGGAGCTGTTTTTT.

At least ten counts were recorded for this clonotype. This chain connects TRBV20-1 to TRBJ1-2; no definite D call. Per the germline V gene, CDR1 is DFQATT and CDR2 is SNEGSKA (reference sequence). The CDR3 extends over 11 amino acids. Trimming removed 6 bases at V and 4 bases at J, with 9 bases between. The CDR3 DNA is TGCAGTGCCACCGGGAGCTATGGCTACACCTTC. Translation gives CSATGSYGYTF.

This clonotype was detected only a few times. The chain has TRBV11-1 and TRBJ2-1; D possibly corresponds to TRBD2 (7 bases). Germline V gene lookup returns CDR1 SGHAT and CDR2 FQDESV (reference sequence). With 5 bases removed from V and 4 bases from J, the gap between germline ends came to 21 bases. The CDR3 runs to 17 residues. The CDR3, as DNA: TGTGCCAGCAGCCCCAAAGGGAGGGGGGCAATATACAATGAGCAGTTCTTC. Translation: CASSPKGRGAIYNEQFF. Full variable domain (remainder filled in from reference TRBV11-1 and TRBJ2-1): EAEVAQSPRYKITEKSQAVAFWCDPISGHATLYWYRQILGQGPELLVQFQDESVVDDSQLPKDRFSAERLKGVDSTLKIQPAELGDSAMYLCASSPKGRGAIYNEQFFGPGTRLTVL.

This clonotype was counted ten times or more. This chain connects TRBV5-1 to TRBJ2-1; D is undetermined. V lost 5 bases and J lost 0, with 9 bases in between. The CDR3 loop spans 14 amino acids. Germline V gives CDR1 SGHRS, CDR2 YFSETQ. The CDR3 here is CASRERSSYNEQFF. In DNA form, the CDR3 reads TGCGCCAGCAGGGAACGGAGCTCCTACAATGAGCAGTTCTTC.

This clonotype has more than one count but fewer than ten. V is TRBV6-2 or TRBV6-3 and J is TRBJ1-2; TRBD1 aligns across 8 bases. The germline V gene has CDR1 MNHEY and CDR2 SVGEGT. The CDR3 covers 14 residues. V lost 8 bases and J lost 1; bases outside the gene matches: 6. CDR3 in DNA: TGTGCCAGCGCCGGGACAGGACTTAACTATGGCTACACCTTC. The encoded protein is CASAGTGLNYGYTF.

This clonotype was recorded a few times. CDR3 nucleotides: TGCGCCAGCAGCCAAGTAGGGGCCGGGGCCAACGTCCTGACTTTC. Its translation is CASSQVGAGANVLTF. V is TRBV4-1 and J is TRBJ2-6; D may be TRBD1 (5 bases). The germline V gene encodes CDR1 MGHRA and CDR2 YSYEKL. V gave up 1 base and J gave up 4 bases, with 8 bases separating them. CDR3 length: 15 amino acids.

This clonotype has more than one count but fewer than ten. The CDR3 sequence: CASKATGAGELFF. Here the CDR3 DNA reads TGTGCCAGCAAAGCAACGGGCGCCGGGGAGCTGTTTTTT. The chain uses TRBV12-3 or TRBV12-4 and TRBJ2-2; D remains ambiguous. V was clipped by 7 bases and J by 6 bases, with 12 bases between them. The CDR3 runs to 13 residues.